This entry concerns a single TCR beta chain. The antigen is unknown. Punch biopsies of lesional scalp, plus peripheral blood, were taken from alopecia areata patients. This CDR3 is built from 15 residues. V was clipped by 0 bases and J by 5 bases; unmatched bases: 4. Per germline, CDR1 SGHRS and CDR2 YFSETQ. The sample comes from a study of CD8+ T cells in alopecia areata. Looking at the study overall: Treated patients were dosed with oral tofacitinib, taking 5 to 10 mg twice daily. Findings of the study overall: Mouse data revealed clearer TCR sharing than patient data did, a gap possibly tied to HLA. Scalp repertoires also include resident alphabeta T cells from normal skin.

Sequencing used cDNA as its template, made by extracting RNA and reverse transcribing it. TCRdb keeps only in-frame clones here, not all; method: immunoSEQ multiplex PCR. Among 15,000 to 17,000 clones listed, 45% to 65% were seen once. The sequenced sample was skin. The chain links TRBV5-1 to TRBJ2-1, with 8 bases aligning to TRBD2. The receptor comes from a human donor with alopecia areata. The CDR3 nucleotides are TGCGCCAGCAGCTTGGGCGGGAGGACGAACAATGAGCAGTTCTTC. It yields the protein CASSLGGRTNNEQFF.